Reported below is one T cell receptor (beta chain). Which antigen it targets is not known. Base qualities are missing; no much larger clone stands one base away. The CDR3 regions of human TCRbeta chains were subjected to immunosequencing. Per the original workflow: TCRs in the repertoires were matched against a reference library of SARS-CoV-2-specific TCRs that had been generated with the MIRA antigen-specificity platform. Breadth was defined as the fraction of unique TCRs that were SARS-CoV-2-associated. Depth was defined as the fraction of total T cells that were SARS-CoV-2-associated. Using the MIRA data, each spike-specific TCR was assigned both to the spike region to which the TCR was reactive and to a CD4 or CD8 class. Log10-transformed breadth and depth values were compared by one-way ANOVA with Sidak's multiple comparisons tests. What TCRdb holds here is the immuneACCESS table cut down to in-frame rearrangements. Part of the clones is not present; checked against another copy, under half of the missing clones reflect an unresolved V gene, and the others are unexplained. V and J calls and clone size are given by that table; D and trimming were obtained from the DNA. The sample includes roughly 200,000 clones, with 85% to 95% observed a single time. 1% to 1.5% of the sample is held by the ten biggest clonotypes.

The sample's time point label, decoded: baseline before first vaccination. Vaccinee samples were obtained from the UK trials COV001 and COV002, which included a single-blind randomized controlled phase 2/3 trial of AZD1222 (ChAdOx1 nCoV-19) in healthy adults. For TCRbeta chain sequencing, PBMC samples from trial participants were taken at day 0 and at day 28 after the second dose. These data belong to a study of T cell responses to AZD1222 COVID-19 vaccine (dated by TCRdb to about 2021). Describing the broader study: Because spike-specific TCR depth and breadth did not differ between the two schedules, AZD1222 recipients who got a second dose at roughly 4 weeks were pooled with those who got a second dose at roughly 12 weeks. A total of 233 trial participants underwent TCR sequencing, of whom 200 to 220 had received two doses of AZD1222 and some 26 had received two doses of the MenACWY control vaccine. Trial participants were enrolled into age subgroups of 18-55, 56-69 and 70-plus years, which contained around 150, 29 and 61 TCR-sequenced participants, respectively. The paper's findings and limits, for the study overall: Conclusions about previously exposed vaccinees are limited because only six or seven AZD1222 recipients were SARS-CoV-2 seropositive at baseline. No day 14 peak-response samples were available, so repertoires were characterized only after the peak T cell response. CD4 TCRs associated with the vaccine covered the entire spike protein, and the dominant responses were in regions 160-218 and 743-854. Participants were mostly white British and included more females than males, and it was suggested by the authors that clonal diversity may have been underestimated. Spike-specific TCR breadth and depth rose significantly after two AZD1222 doses compared with day 0 and with MenACWY recipients. Nearly half of unique spike-specific TCRs reportedly recognized epitopes outside regions mutated in the B.1.351 and B.1.1.7 variants. The 56-69-year group was small, and its depth increase did not reach significance, likely because of low power.

Trimming removed 3 bases from V and 0 bases from J, leaving 8 bases between the germline ends. Its CDR3 holds 15 amino acids, cysteine through phenylalanine. The retained sequence is limited to the CDR3, 45 bases, with the frame set at the first base. CDR1 and CDR2 are read off the germline V gene as SNHLY and FYNNEI. The chain is encoded by TRBV2 joined to TRBJ1-4; 5 matching bases give a weak D call of TRBD1. This sequence was found in an adult in good health. Source: peripheral blood, taken on day 0 of AZD1222 vaccination. The DNA sequence is given as TGTGCCAGCAGTGATAGGGGCACAACTAATGAAAAACTGTTTTTT. The encoded protein is CASSDRGTTNEKLFF.